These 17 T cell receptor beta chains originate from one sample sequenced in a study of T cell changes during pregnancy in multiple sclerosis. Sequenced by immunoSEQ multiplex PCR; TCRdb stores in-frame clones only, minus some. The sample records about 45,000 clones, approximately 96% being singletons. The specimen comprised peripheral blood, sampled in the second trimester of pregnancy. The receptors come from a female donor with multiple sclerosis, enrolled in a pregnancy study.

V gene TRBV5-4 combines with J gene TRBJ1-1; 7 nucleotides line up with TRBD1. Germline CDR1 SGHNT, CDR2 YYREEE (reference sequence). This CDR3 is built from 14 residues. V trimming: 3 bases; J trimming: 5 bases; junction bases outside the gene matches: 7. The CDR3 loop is CASSSSGTATEAFF. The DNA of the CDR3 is TGTGCCAGCAGCTCATCCGGGACAGCAACTGAAGCTTTCTTT.

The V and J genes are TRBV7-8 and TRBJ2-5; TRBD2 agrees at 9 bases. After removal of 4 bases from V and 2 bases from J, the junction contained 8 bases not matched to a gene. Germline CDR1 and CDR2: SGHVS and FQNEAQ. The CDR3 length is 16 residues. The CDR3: CASSSSLAGYQETQYF. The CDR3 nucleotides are TGTGCCAGCAGCTCAAGCCTAGCGGGATATCAAGAGACCCAGTACTTC.

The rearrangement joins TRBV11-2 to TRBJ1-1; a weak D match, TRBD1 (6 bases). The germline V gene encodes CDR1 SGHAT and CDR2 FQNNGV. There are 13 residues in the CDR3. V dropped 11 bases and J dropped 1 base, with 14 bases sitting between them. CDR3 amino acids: CAASTGGNTEAFF. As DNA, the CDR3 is TGTGCCGCCTCGACAGGCGGGAACACTGAAGCTTTCTTT.

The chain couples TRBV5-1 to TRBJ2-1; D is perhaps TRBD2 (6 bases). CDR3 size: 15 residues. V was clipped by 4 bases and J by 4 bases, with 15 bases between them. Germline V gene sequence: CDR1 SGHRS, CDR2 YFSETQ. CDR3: CASSLGGVIYNEQFF. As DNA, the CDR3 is TGCGCCAGCAGCCTCGGAGGGGTAATATACAATGAGCAGTTCTTC.

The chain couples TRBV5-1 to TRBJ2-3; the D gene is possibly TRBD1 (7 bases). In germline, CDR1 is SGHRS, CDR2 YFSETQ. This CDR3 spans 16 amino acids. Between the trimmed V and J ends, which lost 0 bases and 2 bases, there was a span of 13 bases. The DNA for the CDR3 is TGCGCCAGCAGCTTGGGGCCAGGGGGGACCACAGATACGCAGTATTTT. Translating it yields CASSLGPGGTTDTQYF.

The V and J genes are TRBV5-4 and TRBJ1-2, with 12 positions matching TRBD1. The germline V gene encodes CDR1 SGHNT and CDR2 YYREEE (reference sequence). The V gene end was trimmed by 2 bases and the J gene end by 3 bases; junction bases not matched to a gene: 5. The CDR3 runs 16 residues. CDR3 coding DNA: TGTGCCAGCAGCTTTTCCGGGACAGGGGGCTACTATGGCTACACCTTC. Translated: CASSFSGTGGYYGYTF.

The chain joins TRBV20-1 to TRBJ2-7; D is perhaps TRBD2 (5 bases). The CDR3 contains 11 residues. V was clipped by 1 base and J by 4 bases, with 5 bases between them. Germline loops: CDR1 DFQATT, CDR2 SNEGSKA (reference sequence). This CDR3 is CSARAGYEQYF. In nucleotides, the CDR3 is TGCAGTGCTAGAGCGGGGTACGAGCAGTACTTC.

The CDR3 DNA sequence: TGTGCCAGCAGTGAGGGGACAGGGCCCTCTGGAAACACCATATATTTT. This translates into CASSEGTGPSGNTIYF. This chain joins TRBV6-1 and TRBJ1-3, with 9 bases that match TRBD1. Germline values: CDR1 MNHNS, CDR2 SASEGT. Germline trimming cut 3 bases from V and 0 bases from J; bases unmatched to any gene: 3. The CDR3 runs 16 residues.

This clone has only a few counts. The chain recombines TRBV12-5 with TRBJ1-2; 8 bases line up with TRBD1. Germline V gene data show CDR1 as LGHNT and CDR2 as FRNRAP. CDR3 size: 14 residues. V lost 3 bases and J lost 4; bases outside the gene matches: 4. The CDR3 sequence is CASGFGQGGYGYTF. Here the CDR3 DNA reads TGTGCTAGTGGTTTCGGACAGGGTGGCTATGGCTACACCTTC.

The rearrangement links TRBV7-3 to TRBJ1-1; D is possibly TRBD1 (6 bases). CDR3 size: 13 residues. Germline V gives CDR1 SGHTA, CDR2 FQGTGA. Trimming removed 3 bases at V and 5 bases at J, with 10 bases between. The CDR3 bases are TGTGCCAGCAGCTTCAACAGGGTGACTGAAGCTTTCTTT. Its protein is CASSFNRVTEAFF.

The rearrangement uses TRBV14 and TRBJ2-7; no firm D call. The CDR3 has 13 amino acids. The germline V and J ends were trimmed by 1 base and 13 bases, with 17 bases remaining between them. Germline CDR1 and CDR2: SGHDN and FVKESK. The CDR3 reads CASSQVGGVMAYF. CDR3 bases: TGTGCCAGCAGCCAAGTGGGTGGAGTAATGGCTTACTTC.

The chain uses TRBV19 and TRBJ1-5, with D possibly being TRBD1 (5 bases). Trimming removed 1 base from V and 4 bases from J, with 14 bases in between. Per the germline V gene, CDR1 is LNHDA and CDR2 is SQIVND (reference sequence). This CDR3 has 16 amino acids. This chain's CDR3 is CASSIAGDPRNQPQHF. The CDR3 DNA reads TGTGCCAGTAGTATAGCGGGGGATCCACGAAATCAGCCCCAGCATTTT. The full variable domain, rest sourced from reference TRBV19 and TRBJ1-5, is DGGITQSPKYLFRKEGQNVTLSCEQNLNHDAMYWYRQDPGQGLRLIYYSQIVNDFQKGDIAEGYSVSREKKESFPLTVTSAQKNPTAFYLCASSIAGDPRNQPQHFGDGTRLSIL.

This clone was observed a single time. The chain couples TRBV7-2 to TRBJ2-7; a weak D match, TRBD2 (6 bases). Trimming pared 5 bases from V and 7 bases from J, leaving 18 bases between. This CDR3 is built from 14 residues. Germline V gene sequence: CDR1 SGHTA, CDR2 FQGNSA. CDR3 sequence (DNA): TGTGCCAGCAGCCTGCCGGGGGTAGCAAGGGAGCAGTACTTC. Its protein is CASSLPGVAREQYF.

CDR3 residues: CAISEPRETQYF. DNA of the CDR3: TGTGCCATCAGTGAGCCGAGGGAGACCCAGTACTTC. The chain couples TRBV10-3 to TRBJ2-5, with D hard to call. This CDR3 contains 12 residues. Trimming took 2 bases from V and 5 from J, leaving 6 bases between them. The germline CDR1 and CDR2 sequences are ENHRY and SYGVKD.

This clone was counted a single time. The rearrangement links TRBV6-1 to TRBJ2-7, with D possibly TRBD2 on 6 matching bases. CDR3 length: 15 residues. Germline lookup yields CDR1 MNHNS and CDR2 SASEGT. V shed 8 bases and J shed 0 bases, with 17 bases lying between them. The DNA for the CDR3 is TGTGCCAGCGGAGCGTTGGGGACTGCCTCCTACGAGCAGTACTTC. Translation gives CASGALGTASYEQYF.

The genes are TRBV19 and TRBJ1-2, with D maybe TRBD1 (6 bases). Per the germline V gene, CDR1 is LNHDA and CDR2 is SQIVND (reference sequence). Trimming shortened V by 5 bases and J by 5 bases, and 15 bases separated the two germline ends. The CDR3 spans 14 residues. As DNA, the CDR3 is TGTGCCAGTAGTTCCGTCCAGGGGACGTATGGCTACACCTTC. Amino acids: CASSSVQGTYGYTF.

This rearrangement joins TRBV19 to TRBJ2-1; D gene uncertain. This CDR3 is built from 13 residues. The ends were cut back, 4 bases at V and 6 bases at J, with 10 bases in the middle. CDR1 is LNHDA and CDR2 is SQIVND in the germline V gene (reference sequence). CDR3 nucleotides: TGTGCCAGTAGTACCGGGTATCGCAATGAGCAGTTCTTC. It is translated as CASSTGYRNEQFF.